This entry lists 2 T cell receptor beta chains sequenced from one sample in a study of T-cell memory formation after mild COVID-19. From the 5' RACE reads, TCRdb called clonotypes with MiXCR, one entry per CDR3 protein. The data contain 500,000 to 550,000 distinct CDR3 sequences, roughly 20% of them seen just once; the ten biggest clones take up about 12%. The sample was PBMCs or a T cell subset sorted from them (not recorded which). These receptor sequences come from an adult woman who had mild COVID-19 (a few samples of this study predate the infection). Cell type and time point are not known.

This clonotype came up a few times. The V call is TRBV7-3, the J call TRBJ2-3; 8 bases fit TRBD2. CDR1 and CDR2 (germline): SGHTA, FQGTGA. The CDR3 contains 15 residues. Unmatched junction bases numbered 0, after V lost 1 base and J lost 0 bases. The CDR3 here is CASSLRTSSTDTQYF. For the CDR3, the DNA is TGTGCCAGCAGCTTAAGGACTAGCAGCACAGATACGCAGTATTTT.

The rearrangement uses TRBV7-9 and TRBJ1-3; TRBD1 might be the D (6 bases). Germline lookup yields CDR1 SEHNR and CDR2 FQNEAQ (reference sequence). The CDR3 spans 14 residues. With 2 bases removed from V and 2 bases from J, the gap between germline ends came to 7 bases. The CDR3 spells CASSLRTAGNTIYF. The CDR3 bases are TGTGCCAGCAGCTTAAGGACAGCTGGAAACACCATATATTTT. Based on the CDR3 plus reference TRBV7-9 and TRBJ1-3, the full variable domain is DTGVSQNPRHKITKRGQNVTFRCDPISEHNRLYWYRQTLGQGPEFLTYFQNEAQLEKSRLLSDRFSAERPKGSFSTLEIQRTEQGDSAMYLCASSLRTAGNTIYFGEGSWLTVV.